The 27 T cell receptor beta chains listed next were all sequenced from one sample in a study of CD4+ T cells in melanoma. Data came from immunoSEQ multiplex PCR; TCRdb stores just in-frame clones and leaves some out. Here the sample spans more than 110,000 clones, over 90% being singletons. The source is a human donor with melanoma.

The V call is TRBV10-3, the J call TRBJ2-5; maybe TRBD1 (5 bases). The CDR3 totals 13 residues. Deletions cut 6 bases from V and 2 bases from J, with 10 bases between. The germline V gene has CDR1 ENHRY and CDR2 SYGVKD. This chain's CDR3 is CAIRGPTQETQYF. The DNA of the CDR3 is TGTGCCATCAGGGGGCCAACTCAAGAGACCCAGTACTTC.

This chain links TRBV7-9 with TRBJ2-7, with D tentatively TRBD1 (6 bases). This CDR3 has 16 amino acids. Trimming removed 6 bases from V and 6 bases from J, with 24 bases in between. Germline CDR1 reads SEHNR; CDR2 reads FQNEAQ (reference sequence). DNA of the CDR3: TGTGCCAGCAGTCGGCAGGGGCTCGGGCAGATAGGCGAGCAGTACTTC. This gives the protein CASSRQGLGQIGEQYF. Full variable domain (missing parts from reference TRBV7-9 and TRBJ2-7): DTGVSQNPRHKITKRGQNVTFRCDPISEHNRLYWYRQTLGQGPEFLTYFQNEAQLEKSRLLSDRFSAERPKGSFSTLEIQRTEQGDSAMYLCASSRQGLGQIGEQYFGPGTRLTVT.

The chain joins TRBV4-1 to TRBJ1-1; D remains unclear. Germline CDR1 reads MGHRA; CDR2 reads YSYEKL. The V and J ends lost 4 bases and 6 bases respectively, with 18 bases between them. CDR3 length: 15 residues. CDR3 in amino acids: CASSLNQDKAAEAFF. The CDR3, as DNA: TGCGCCAGCAGCCTTAACCAAGACAAGGCAGCTGAAGCTTTCTTT.

CDR3 bases: TGTGCCAGCAGCTCCGGACTAGCGGGGGGCGAGCAGTACTTC. Translated: CASSSGLAGGEQYF. This chain links TRBV9 with TRBJ2-7; 14 bases map to TRBD2. The CDR3 has 14 amino acids. Trimming took 4 bases from V and 6 from J; bases not matched to a gene: 3. Germline assignment: CDR1 SGDLS and CDR2 YYNGEE.

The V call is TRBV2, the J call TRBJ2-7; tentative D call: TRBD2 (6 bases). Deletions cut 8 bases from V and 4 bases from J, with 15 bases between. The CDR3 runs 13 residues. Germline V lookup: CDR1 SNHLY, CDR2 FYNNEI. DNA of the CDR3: TGTGCCAGCCGATTAGCGGACCTTTACGAGCAGTACTTC. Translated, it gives CASRLADLYEQYF. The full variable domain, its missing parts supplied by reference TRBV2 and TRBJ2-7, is EPEVTQTPSHQVTQMGQEVILRCVPISNHLYFYWYRQILGQKVEFLVSFYNNEISEKSEIFDDQFSVERPDGSNFTLKIRSTKLEDSAMYFCASRLADLYEQYFGPGTRLTVT.

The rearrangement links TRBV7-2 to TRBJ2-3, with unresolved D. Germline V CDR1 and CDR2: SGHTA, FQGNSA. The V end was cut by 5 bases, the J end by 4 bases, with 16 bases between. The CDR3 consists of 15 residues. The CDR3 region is CASSPEPYLADTQYF. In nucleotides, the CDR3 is TGTGCCAGCAGCCCCGAGCCGTACTTGGCAGATACGCAGTATTTT. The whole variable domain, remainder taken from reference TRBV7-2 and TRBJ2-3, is GAGVSQSPSNKVTEKGKDVELRCDPISGHTALYWYRQSLGQGLEFLIYFQGNSAPDKSGLPSDRFSAERTGGSVSTLTIQRTQQEDSAVYLCASSPEPYLADTQYFGPGTRLTVL.

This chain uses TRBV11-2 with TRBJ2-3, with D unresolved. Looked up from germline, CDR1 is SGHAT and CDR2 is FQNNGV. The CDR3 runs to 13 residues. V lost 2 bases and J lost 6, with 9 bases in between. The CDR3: CASSLNAWDTQYF. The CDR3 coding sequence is TGTGCCAGCAGCTTAAACGCGTGGGATACGCAGTATTTT.

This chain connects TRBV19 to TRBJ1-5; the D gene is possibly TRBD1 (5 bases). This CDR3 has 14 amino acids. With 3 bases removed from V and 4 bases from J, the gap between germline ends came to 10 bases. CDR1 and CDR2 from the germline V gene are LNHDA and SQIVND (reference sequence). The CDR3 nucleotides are TGTGCCAGTAGTATCCGGGACCCGAATCAGCCCCAGCATTTT. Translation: CASSIRDPNQPQHF.

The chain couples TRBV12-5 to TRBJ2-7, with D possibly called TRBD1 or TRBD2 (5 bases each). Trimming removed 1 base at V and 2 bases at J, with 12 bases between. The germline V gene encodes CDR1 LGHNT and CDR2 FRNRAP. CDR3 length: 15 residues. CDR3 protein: CASGLDRLGAYEQYF. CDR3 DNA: TGTGCTAGTGGTTTGGACAGGCTCGGGGCCTACGAGCAGTACTTC.

The DNA for the CDR3 is TGTGCCAGCAGTTCCTCCTCGGCTAGACTAGCGAGCCGGCAGTACTTC. Translated, it gives CASSSSSARLASRQYF. This chain links TRBV6-6 with TRBJ2-7; 8 bases line up with TRBD2. Trimming at V came to 4 bases and at J to 9 bases, leaving 17 bases not matched to a gene. Germline V gene sequence: CDR1 MNHNY, CDR2 SVGAGI (reference sequence). The CDR3 is 16 amino acids.

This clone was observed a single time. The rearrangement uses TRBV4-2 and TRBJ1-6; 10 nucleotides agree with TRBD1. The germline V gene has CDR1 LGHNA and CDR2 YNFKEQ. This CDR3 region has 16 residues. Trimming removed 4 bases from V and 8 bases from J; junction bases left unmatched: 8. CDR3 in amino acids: CASSPYGTGDYSPLHF. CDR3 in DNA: TGTGCCAGCAGCCCCTACGGGACAGGGGATTATTCACCCCTCCACTTT.

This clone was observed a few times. The CDR3 sequence: CASSPFWTGGYEQFF. Written as DNA, the CDR3 is TGTGCCAGCAGTCCATTTTGGACAGGGGGCTATGAGCAGTTCTTC. The genes are TRBV6-5 and TRBJ2-1; the match to TRBD1 covers 11 bases. V lost 5 bases to trimming and J lost 8 bases; unmatched junction nucleotides: 8. The CDR3 has 15 residues. CDR1 and CDR2 from the germline V gene are MNHEY and SVGAGI.

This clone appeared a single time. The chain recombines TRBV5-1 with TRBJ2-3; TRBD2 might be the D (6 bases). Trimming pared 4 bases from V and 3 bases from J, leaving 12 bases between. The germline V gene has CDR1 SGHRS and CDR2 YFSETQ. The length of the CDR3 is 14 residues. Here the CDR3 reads CASSDPRETDTQYF. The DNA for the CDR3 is TGCGCCAGCAGCGACCCCCGGGAGACAGATACGCAGTATTTT.

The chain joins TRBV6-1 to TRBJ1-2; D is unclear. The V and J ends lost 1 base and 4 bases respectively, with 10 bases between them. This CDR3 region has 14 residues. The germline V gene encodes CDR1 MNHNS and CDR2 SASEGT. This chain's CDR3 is CASSEGPYIYGYTF. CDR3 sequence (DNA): TGTGCCAGCAGTGAAGGACCTTACATCTATGGCTACACCTTC.

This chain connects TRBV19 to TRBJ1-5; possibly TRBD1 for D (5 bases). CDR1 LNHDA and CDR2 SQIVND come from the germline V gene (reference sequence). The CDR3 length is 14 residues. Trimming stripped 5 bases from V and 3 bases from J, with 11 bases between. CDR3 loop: CASSFREHNQPQHF. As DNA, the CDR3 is TGTGCCAGTAGTTTCAGGGAACACAATCAGCCCCAGCATTTT.

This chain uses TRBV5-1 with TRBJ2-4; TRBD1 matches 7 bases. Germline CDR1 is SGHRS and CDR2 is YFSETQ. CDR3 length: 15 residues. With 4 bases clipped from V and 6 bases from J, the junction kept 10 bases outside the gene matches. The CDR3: CASSRSTGDRNIQYF. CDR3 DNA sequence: TGCGCCAGCAGCCGAAGTACAGGGGATCGAAACATTCAGTACTTC. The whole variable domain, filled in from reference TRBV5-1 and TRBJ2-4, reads KAGVTQTPRYLIKTRGQQVTLSCSPISGHRSVSWYQQTPGQGLQFLFEYFSETQRNKGNFPGRFSGRQFSNSRSEMNVSTLELGDSALYLCASSRSTGDRNIQYFGAGTRLSVL.

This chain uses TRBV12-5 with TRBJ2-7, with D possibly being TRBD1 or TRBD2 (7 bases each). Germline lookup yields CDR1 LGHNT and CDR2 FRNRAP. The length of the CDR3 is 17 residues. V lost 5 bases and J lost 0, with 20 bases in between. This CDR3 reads CASGTWLGGDSSYEQYF. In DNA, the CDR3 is TGTGCTAGTGGTACGTGGTTAGGGGGGGACAGCTCCTACGAGCAGTACTTC. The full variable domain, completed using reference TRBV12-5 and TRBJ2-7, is DARVTQTPRHKVTEMGQEVTMRCQPILGHNTVFWYRQTMMQGLELLAYFRNRAPLDDSGMPKDRFSAEMPDATLATLKIQPSEPRDSAVYFCASGTWLGGDSSYEQYFGPGTRLTVT.

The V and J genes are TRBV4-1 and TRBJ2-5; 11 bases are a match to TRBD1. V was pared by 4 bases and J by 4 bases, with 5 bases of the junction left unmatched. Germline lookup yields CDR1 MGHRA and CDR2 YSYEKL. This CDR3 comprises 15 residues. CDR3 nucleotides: TGCGCCAGCAGCCGCTCCGGGACAGGGGGAGAGACCCAGTACTTC. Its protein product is CASSRSGTGGETQYF.

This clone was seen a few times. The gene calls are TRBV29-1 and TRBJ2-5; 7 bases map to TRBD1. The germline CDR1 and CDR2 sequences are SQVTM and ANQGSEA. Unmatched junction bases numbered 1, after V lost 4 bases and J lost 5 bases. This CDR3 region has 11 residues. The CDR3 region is CSVATGETQYF. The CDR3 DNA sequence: TGCAGCGTTGCGACAGGGGAGACCCAGTACTTC.

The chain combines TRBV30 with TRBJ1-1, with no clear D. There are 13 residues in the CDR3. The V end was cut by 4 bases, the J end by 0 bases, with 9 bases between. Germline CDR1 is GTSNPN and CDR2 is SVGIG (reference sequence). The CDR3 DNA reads TGTGCCTGGACAGATAATTTGAACACTGAAGCTTTCTTT. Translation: CAWTDNLNTEAFF.

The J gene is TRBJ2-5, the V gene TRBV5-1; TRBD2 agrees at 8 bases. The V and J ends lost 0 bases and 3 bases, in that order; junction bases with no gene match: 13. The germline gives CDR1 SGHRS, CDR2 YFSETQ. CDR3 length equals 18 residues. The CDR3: CASSLAGRLAGLKETQYF. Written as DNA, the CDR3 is TGCGCCAGCAGCTTGGCCGGGAGGCTAGCGGGTCTCAAAGAGACCCAGTACTTC. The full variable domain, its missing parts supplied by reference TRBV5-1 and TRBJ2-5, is KAGVTQTPRYLIKTRGQQVTLSCSPISGHRSVSWYQQTPGQGLQFLFEYFSETQRNKGNFPGRFSGRQFSNSRSEMNVSTLELGDSALYLCASSLAGRLAGLKETQYFGPGTRLLVL.

CDR3 bases: TGCAGCGTTGCGGACAGGGGGCAGAACACTGAAGCTTTCTTT. Its translation: CSVADRGQNTEAFF. The rearrangement links TRBV29-1 to TRBJ1-1; 11 bases agree with TRBD1. This CDR3 spans 14 amino acids. Germline CDR1 and CDR2: SQVTM and ANQGSEA. The ends lost 4 bases at V and 1 base at J; junction bases unmatched: 2.

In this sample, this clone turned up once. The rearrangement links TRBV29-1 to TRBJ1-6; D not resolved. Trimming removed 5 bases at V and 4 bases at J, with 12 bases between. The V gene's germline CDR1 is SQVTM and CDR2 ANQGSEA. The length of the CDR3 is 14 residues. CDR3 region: CSVQMGTYNSPLHF. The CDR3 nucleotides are TGCAGCGTTCAGATGGGAACATATAATTCACCCCTCCACTTT.

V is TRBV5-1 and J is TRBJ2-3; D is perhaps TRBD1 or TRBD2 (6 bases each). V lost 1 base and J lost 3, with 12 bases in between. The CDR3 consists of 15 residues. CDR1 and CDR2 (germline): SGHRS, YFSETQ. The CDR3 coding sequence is TGCGCCAGCAGCTTGAACGGGGGCGGTACAGATACGCAGTATTTT. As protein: CASSLNGGGTDTQYF.

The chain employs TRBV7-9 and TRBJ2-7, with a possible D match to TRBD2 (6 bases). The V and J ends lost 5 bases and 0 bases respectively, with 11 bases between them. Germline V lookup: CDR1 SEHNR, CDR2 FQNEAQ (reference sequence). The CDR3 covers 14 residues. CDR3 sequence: CASSATGSSYEQYF. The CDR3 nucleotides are TGTGCCAGCAGCGCTACCGGGAGCTCCTACGAGCAGTACTTC.

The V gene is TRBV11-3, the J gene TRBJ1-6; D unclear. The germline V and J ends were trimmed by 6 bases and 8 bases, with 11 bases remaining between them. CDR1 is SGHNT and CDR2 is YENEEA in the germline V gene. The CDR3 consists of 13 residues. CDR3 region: CASSSGLYSPLHF. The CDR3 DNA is TGTGCCAGCAGTAGCGGACTCTATTCACCCCTCCACTTT.

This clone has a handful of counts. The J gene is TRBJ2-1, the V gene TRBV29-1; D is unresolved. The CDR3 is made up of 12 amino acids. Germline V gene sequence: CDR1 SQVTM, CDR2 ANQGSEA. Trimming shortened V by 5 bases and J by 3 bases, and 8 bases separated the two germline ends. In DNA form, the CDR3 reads TGCAGCGTTCCTGAGATCTACAATGAGCAGTTCTTC. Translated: CSVPEIYNEQFF.